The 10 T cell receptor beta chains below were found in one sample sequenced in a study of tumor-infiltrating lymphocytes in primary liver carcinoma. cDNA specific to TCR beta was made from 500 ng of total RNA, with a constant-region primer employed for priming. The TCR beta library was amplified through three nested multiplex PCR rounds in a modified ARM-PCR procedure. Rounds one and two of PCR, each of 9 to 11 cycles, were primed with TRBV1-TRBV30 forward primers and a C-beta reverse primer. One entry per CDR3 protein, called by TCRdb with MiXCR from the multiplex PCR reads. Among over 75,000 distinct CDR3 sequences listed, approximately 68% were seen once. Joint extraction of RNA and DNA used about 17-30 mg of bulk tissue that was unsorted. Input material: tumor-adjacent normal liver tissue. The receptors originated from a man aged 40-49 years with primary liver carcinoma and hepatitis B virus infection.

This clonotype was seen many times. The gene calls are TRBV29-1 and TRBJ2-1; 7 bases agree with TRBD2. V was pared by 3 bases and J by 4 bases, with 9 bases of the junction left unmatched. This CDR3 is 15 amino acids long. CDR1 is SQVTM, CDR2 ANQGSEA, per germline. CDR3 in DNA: TGCAGCGTTGAGGGTCGGGCTAGCGGTTACAATGAGCAGTTCTTC. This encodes CSVEGRASGYNEQFF.

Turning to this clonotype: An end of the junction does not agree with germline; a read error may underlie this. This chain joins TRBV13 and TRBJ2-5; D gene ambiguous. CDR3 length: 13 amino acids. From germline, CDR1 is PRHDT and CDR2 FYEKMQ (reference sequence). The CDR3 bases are TGTGCCGGCAGCCGACCCCCTCAAGAGACCCAGTACTTC. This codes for CAGSRPPQETQYF.

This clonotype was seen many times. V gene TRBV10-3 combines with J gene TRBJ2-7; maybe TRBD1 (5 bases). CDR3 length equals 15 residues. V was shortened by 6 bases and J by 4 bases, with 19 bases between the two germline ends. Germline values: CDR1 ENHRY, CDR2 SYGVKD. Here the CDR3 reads CAISHPTEHPYEQYF. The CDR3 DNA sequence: TGTGCCATCAGCCACCCGACAGAGCACCCTTACGAGCAGTACTTC.

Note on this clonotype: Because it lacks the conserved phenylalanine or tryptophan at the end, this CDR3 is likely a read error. The CDR3 loop reads CVSSRTAGGTQPQHS. In nucleotides, the CDR3 is TGTGTCAGCAGTCGGACGGCCGGAGGGACTCAGCCCCAGCATTCT. This chain links TRBV6-5 with TRBJ1-5; D may be TRBD1 (5 bases). Germline assignment: CDR1 MNHEY and CDR2 SVGAGI. The CDR3 loop spans 15 amino acids.

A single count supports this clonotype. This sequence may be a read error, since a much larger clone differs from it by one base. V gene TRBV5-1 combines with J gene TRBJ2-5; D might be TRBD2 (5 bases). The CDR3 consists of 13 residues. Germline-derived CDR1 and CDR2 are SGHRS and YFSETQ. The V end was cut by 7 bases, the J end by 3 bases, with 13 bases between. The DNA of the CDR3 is TGCGCCAGCGCCGTAGTGGGAGAAGAGACCCAGTACTTC. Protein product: CASAVVGEETQYF.

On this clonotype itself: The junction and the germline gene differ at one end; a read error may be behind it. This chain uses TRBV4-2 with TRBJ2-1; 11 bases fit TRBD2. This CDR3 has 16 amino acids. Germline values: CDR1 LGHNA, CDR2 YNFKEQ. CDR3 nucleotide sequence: TGTACCAGCAGCCCGACTAGCGGGACCTCCTACAATGAGCAGTTCTTC. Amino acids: CTSSPTSGTSYNEQFF.

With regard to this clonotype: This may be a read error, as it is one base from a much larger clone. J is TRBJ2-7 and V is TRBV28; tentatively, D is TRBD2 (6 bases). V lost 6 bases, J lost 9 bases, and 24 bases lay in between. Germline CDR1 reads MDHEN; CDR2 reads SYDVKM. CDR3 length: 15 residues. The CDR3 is CASSCIGGVESGQYF. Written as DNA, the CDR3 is TGTGCCAGCAGCTGTATAGGAGGGGTTGAATCAGGGCAGTACTTC. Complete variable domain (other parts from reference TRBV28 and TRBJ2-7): DVKVTQSSRYLVKRTGEKVFLECVQDMDHENMFWYRQDPGLGLRLIYFSYDVKMKEKGDIPEGYSVSREKKERFSLILESASTNQTSMYLCASSCIGGVESGQYFGPGTRLTVT.

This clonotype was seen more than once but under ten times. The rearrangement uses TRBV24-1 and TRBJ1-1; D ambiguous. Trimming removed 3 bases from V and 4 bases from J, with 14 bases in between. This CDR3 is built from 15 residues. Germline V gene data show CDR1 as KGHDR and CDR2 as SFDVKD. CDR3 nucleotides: TGTGCCACCAGTGATCCCTCGGGCGAGGGCACTGAAGCTTTCTTT. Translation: CATSDPSGEGTEAFF.

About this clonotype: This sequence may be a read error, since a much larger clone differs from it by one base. Here the CDR3 reads CANSQDGRTSDYEQYF. DNA for the CDR3: TGTGCCAACAGCCAAGATGGGCGGACTAGCGACTACGAGCAGTACTTC. This chain links TRBV4-2 with TRBJ2-7; 9 bases match TRBD2. This CDR3 comprises 16 residues. CDR1 LGHNA and CDR2 YNFKEQ come from the germline V gene.

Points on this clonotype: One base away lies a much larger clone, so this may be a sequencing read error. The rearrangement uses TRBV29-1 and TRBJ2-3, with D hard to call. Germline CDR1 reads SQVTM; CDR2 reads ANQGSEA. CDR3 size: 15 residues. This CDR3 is CSVEFPEPSIDTQYF. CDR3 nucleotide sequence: TGCAGCGTTGAATTCCCGGAGCCCAGCATAGATACGCAGTATTTT.